This T cell receptor (beta chain) was retrieved from a study of blood T cell repertoires in COVID-19. Study overall: Samples of COVID-19 (acute and convalescent) were obtained from the United States, Italy and Spain.

TCRdb's copy holds only in-frame clones and misses some; the assay was immunoSEQ multiplex PCR. This table has 300,000 or so clones, around 90% appearing once. CDR3 length: 13 amino acids. CDR1 is SQVTM and CDR2 is ANQGSEA in the germline V gene. The V end lost 4 bases, the J end lost 5 bases, and 13 bases lay between the germline ends. The clonotype originates from a man aged 60 to 69 who had recovered from COVID-19. The sample comprised PBMCs or T cells enriched from blood (not recorded which). The rearrangement joins TRBV29-1 to TRBJ2-3, with unresolved D. The CDR3, as DNA: TGCAGCGTTGTTCTAGATTTGGGAGATACGCAGTATTTT. As protein: CSVVLDLGDTQYF.